Below are 9 T cell receptor beta chains sequenced from a single sample in a study of shared clonotypes between healthy human individuals (dated by TCRdb to 2019 to 2021). The library was produced with the immunoSEQ multiplex PCR assay. What TCRdb holds here is the immuneACCESS table cut down to in-frame rearrangements. Part of the clones is not present; checked against another copy, under half of the missing clones reflect an unresolved V gene, and the others are unexplained. The sample table lists about 1.9 million clones, 93% of them with a count of one. About 1.7% of the sample belongs to the ten largest clones. CD8 naive samples were CD45RO-negative cells positively selected for CCR7, giving a CD45RA+CCR7+ population that excluded TemRA cells. What was sequenced was naive CD8+ T cells from PBMCs. The sample's cell subset or site label, decoded: CD45RA+CCR7+. The receptors come from a man aged 18 to 30 in good health. Some clones in this sample may be carry-over from other donors' samples.

Only one count was recorded for this clone. The rearrangement links TRBV5-1 to TRBJ2-5; 9 bases line up with TRBD1. Trimming cost V 0 bases and J 5 bases; bases outside gene matches: 5. The CDR3 extends over 15 amino acids. The germline gives CDR1 SGHRS, CDR2 YFSETQ. CDR3 in amino acids: CASSLGDRVRETQYF. CDR3 coding DNA: TGCGCCAGCAGCTTGGGGGACAGGGTAAGGGAGACCCAGTACTTC. Supplemented by reference TRBV5-1 and TRBJ2-5, the full variable domain reads KAGVTQTPRYLIKTRGQQVTLSCSPISGHRSVSWYQQTPGQGLQFLFEYFSETQRNKGNFPGRFSGRQFSNSRSEMNVSTLELGDSALYLCASSLGDRVRETQYFGPGTRLLVL.

Note on this clone: Likely a read error: the CDR3 ends without its conserved phenylalanine or tryptophan. No DNA is shown, since the ends of the CDR3 on it are uncertain; the CDR3 is the one TCRdb lists. J is TRBJ1-1 and V is TRBV28. The CDR3 extends over 9 residues, inclusive of both ends. CDR1 MDHEN and CDR2 SYDVKM come from the germline V gene. Here the CDR3 reads CASSLGSRA.

This sequence joins TRBV27 and TRBJ2-1, with no clear D. CDR1 MNHEY and CDR2 SMNVEV come from the germline V gene (reference sequence). The CDR3 runs to 13 residues. The V end lost 6 bases, the J end lost 7 bases, and 13 bases lay between the germline ends. DNA of the CDR3: TGTGCCAGCAGGGCTTTCCCCAAGAATGAGCAGTTCTTC. This translates into CASRAFPKNEQFF.

V gene TRBV4-3 combines with J gene TRBJ1-5, with TRBD1 as a possible D gene (5 bases). V shed 2 bases and J shed 3 bases, with 20 bases lying between them. The CDR3 is made up of 18 amino acids. CDR1 is LGHNA and CDR2 is YSLEER in the germline V gene. The CDR3 DNA follows: TGCGCCAGCAGCCAAACCCCGGGACTAAGAGGAGACAATCAGCCCCAGCATTTT. Protein sequence: CASSQTPGLRGDNQPQHF.

The rearrangement links TRBV9 to TRBJ2-1, with D maybe TRBD1 (5 bases). Germline assignment: CDR1 SGDLS and CDR2 YYNGEE. V lost 3 bases, J lost 2 bases, and 18 bases lay in between. The CDR3 is 17 residues long. Written as DNA, the CDR3 is TGTGCCAGCAGCGATAAGCAGGGCGGTGGGACCTACAATGAGCAGTTCTTC. It is translated as CASSDKQGGGTYNEQFF. The full variable domain, in which reference TRBV9 and TRBJ2-1 provide the parts outside the CDR3, is DSGVTQTPKHLITATGQRVTLRCSPRSGDLSVYWYQQSLDQGLQFLIQYYNGEERAKGNILERFSAQQFPDLHSELNLSSLELGDSALYFCASSDKQGGGTYNEQFFGPGTRLTVL.

This chain links TRBV28 with TRBJ1-1; 7 nucleotides align to TRBD1. J gave up 11 bases and V 2 bases, and 8 bases lay outside the gene matches. This CDR3 has 13 amino acids. Germline V gene sequence: CDR1 MDHEN, CDR2 SYDVKM. The chain's CDR3 is CASSLRGPYGAFF. In nucleotides, the CDR3 is TGTGCCAGCAGTTTAAGGGGGCCCTACGGGGCTTTCTTT.

The chain couples TRBV4-3 to TRBJ2-1; TRBD1 agrees at 9 bases. The CDR3 length is 18 residues. The J segment lost 7 bases and the V segment lost 0 bases, leaving 13 bases of the junction unmatched. In germline, CDR1 is LGHNA, CDR2 YSLEER. In DNA, the CDR3 is TGCGCCAGCAGCCAAGAGGACAGGGGACTCTCCCCTGGGAATGAGCAGTTCTTC. Protein sequence: CASSQEDRGLSPGNEQFF.

The chain combines TRBV7-2 with TRBJ2-7; D call uncertain. V dropped 5 bases and J dropped 2 bases, with 13 bases sitting between them. This CDR3 comprises 14 residues. Germline V gene sequence: CDR1 SGHTA, CDR2 FQGNSA. The CDR3 loop is CASSPWTVPYEQYF. The CDR3 DNA reads TGTGCCAGCAGCCCGTGGACCGTCCCCTACGAGCAGTACTTC.

Of note for this clone: Other DNA sequences within the sample encode an identical CDR3. The J gene is TRBJ2-7, the V gene TRBV4-3; 7 bases line up with TRBD2. The trim removed 1 base at V and 2 bases at J, leaving 2 bases unmatched. This CDR3 comprises 14 residues. Germline CDR1 LGHNA, CDR2 YSLEER. This chain's CDR3 is CASSQGSGTYEQYF. The CDR3 bases are TGCGCCAGCAGCCAAGGCAGCGGGACCTACGAGCAGTACTTC.